These 8 T cell receptor beta chains share one sample of origin, sequenced in a study of CD8 T cells in ankylosing spondylitis. TCRdb reprocessed the 5' RACE reads via MiXCR and lists one record per CDR3 protein. This sample carries around 330,000 distinct CDR3 sequences, 11% of them seen once, and the ten largest clones take roughly 9.2%. The sequencing sample was made of blood, either unsorted or a sorted T cell fraction (not recorded which). These receptors all stem from a female donor with ankylosing spondylitis or in good health (not recorded which).

Of note for this clonotype: A much larger clone is a single base away; this may be a read error. CDR3 DNA: TGCTGTGCCTTCGCCGGGACAGGTTTTAATCAGCCCCAGCATTTT. Amino acid sequence: CCAFAGTGFNQPQHF. This sequence joins TRBV20-1 and TRBJ1-5; 8 positions match TRBD1. Germline loops: CDR1 DFQATT, CDR2 SNEGSKA (reference sequence). The CDR3 covers 15 residues.

At least ten counts were recorded for this clonotype. This chain links TRBV4-2 with TRBJ1-5; the D gene is possibly TRBD1 (5 bases). The V end was cut by 0 bases, the J end by 9 bases, with 9 bases between. CDR3 length: 13 residues. Germline CDR1 LGHNA, CDR2 YNFKEQ. This chain's CDR3 is CASSQEGRVPQHF. As DNA, the CDR3 is TGTGCCAGCAGCCAAGAGGGACGGGTGCCCCAGCATTTT.

This clonotype was seen more than once but under ten times. The chain carries TRBV2 and TRBJ1-2; D gene ambiguous. This CDR3 is built from 13 residues. CDR1 is SNHLY, CDR2 FYNNEI, per germline. With 4 bases removed from V and 0 bases from J, the gap between germline ends came to 6 bases. The CDR3 nucleotides read TGTGCCAGCAGTGCACGGACTAACTATGGCTACACCTTC. This sequence encodes CASSARTNYGYTF.

This clonotype was seen a handful of times. V gene TRBV5-1 combines with J gene TRBJ2-5, with D tentatively TRBD1 (6 bases). This CDR3 is built from 13 residues. Germline CDR1 is SGHRS and CDR2 is YFSETQ. V shed 1 base and J shed 5 bases, with 9 bases lying between them. CDR3 in DNA: TGCGCCAGCAGCTTGTCAGGGGACGAGACCCAGTACTTC. This sequence encodes CASSLSGDETQYF.

The table lists this clonotype with many counts. The rearrangement uses TRBV5-1 and TRBJ2-2, with D possibly being TRBD1 (5 bases). CDR3 length: 15 residues. V gave up 1 base and J gave up 4 bases, with 11 bases separating them. Germline V CDR1 and CDR2: SGHRS, YFSETQ. For the CDR3, the DNA is TGCGCCAGCAGCTTGCAAGGGGCAATCACCGGGGAGCTGTTTTTT. Translated: CASSLQGAITGELFF.

This clonotype was counted at least ten times. The rearrangement uses TRBV20-1 and TRBJ2-7, with D maybe TRBD1 (6 bases). V dropped 0 bases and J dropped 3 bases, with 18 bases sitting between them. Germline assignment: CDR1 DFQATT and CDR2 SNEGSKA (reference sequence). CDR3 length equals 16 residues. The CDR3 is CSARDRKGRDNYEQYF. The CDR3 bases are TGCAGTGCTAGAGATCGAAAGGGTCGGGACAACTACGAGCAGTACTTC.

This chain joins TRBV28 and TRBJ1-5; D remains unclear. The CDR3 has 12 residues. V lost 3 bases and J 7 bases, leaving 7 bases between the germline ends. Germline CDR1 and CDR2: MDHEN and SYDVKM. In nucleotides, the CDR3 is TGTGCCAGCAGTTTGTCCAGCCAGCCCCAGCATTTT. Protein product: CASSLSSQPQHF.

This clonotype was recorded at least ten times. The rearrangement uses TRBV15 and TRBJ2-3; D uncertain. The length of the CDR3 is 15 residues. V lost 0 bases and J 4 bases, leaving 11 bases between the germline ends. Germline values: CDR1 LNHNV, CDR2 YYDKDF (reference sequence). CDR3: CATSRDSATADTQYF. CDR3 nucleotide sequence: TGTGCCACCAGCAGAGATTCGGCAACGGCAGATACGCAGTATTTT.